This T cell receptor beta chain was identified during a study of cytotoxic CD8 clonotypes in ibrutinib-treated CLL. Germline V gene data show CDR1 as SGHRS and CDR2 as YFSETQ. Losses at the gene ends were 6 bases for V and 2 bases for J; bases not matched to a gene: 4. The CDR3 length is 15 residues. General study points: Public clonotypes, found uncommonly, either contracted or stayed stable on treatment.

Deep sequencing aimed at 1 in 200,000 to 1 in 1 million T cells' resolution. Sequencing was performed with immunoSEQ multiplex PCR; in TCRdb, only in-frame clones are kept and a portion is missing. The data contain some 200,000 clones, roughly 73% of them singletons. In regard to this clone: Its specificity is not known.

The clonotype originates from a human donor with chronic lymphocytic leukemia. This chain links TRBV5-1 with TRBJ2-5; 13 bases map to TRBD2. Sequencing was performed on PBMCs, taken after 12 months of ibrutinib treatment. DNA of the CDR3: TGCGCCAGCAAAAGACTAGCGGGAGGACAAGAGACCCAGTACTTC. It specifies CASKRLAGGQETQYF.